This passage covers 8 T cell receptor beta chains from one sample sequenced in a study of cytomegalovirus exposure and HLA in healthy donors. Using immunoSEQ multiplex PCR, the repertoire was profiled, and TCRdb retains in-frame clones only, with some absent. The table lists about 270,000 clones, 86% of them singletons, with around 1% in the top ten. Sample: PBMCs. All receptors come from a woman between 18 and 29 years old in good health and CMV-seronegative.

This clone was seen a few times. The V gene is TRBV2, the J gene TRBJ2-3; D remains unclear. Trimming cost V 3 bases and J 8 bases, with 9 bases left between them. Germline CDR1 SNHLY, CDR2 FYNNEI. The CDR3 totals 12 residues. CDR3 nucleotides: TGTGCCAGCAGTGAGAACTACGGTACGCAGTATTTT. It codes for CASSENYGTQYF.

This rearrangement joins TRBV30 to TRBJ2-2; 8 bases are a match to TRBD1. J lost 6 bases, V lost 8 bases, and 5 bases had no gene match. The CDR3 runs 12 residues. Germline lookup yields CDR1 GTSNPN and CDR2 SVGIG (reference sequence). CDR3 DNA: TGTGCCGGACAGGGTATGGCCGGGGAGCTGTTTTTT. Its translation: CAGQGMAGELFF.

This sequence joins TRBV14 and TRBJ1-2, with 8 bases identical to TRBD1. This CDR3 is 14 amino acids long. V lost 4 bases to trimming and J lost 2 bases; unmatched junction nucleotides: 3. Germline lookup yields CDR1 SGHDN and CDR2 FVKESK. Here the CDR3 reads CASSRRQGNYGYTF. As DNA, the CDR3 is TGTGCCAGCAGCCGGCGACAGGGGAACTATGGCTACACCTTC.

The rearrangement joins TRBV19 to TRBJ1-2; tentative D call: TRBD1 (5 bases). Trimming removed 5 bases from V and 1 base from J, with 14 bases in between. The CDR3 is 15 residues long. Germline V lookup: CDR1 LNHDA, CDR2 SQIVND (reference sequence). In nucleotides, the CDR3 is TGTGCCAGTAGTCTCCAGACAGATTATAACTATGGCTACACCTTC. This sequence encodes CASSLQTDYNYGYTF.

The J gene is TRBJ2-7, the V gene TRBV29-1, with TRBD1 matching 9 bases. CDR1 is SQVTM, CDR2 ANQGSEA, per germline. V shed 6 bases, J shed 5 bases, and the junction held 2 bases outside the gene matches. The CDR3 is 11 amino acids. The CDR3 DNA reads TGCAGCGTCGACAGGGGGGACGAGCAGTACTTC. Amino acids: CSVDRGDEQYF.

The rearrangement joins TRBV6-5 to TRBJ1-2; D uncertain. This CDR3 contains 15 residues. Germline CDR1 is MNHEY and CDR2 is SVGAGI. V lost 5 bases and J 0 bases, leaving 13 bases between the germline ends. CDR3 amino acids: CASSPRLEANYGYTF. The CDR3 DNA reads as TGTGCCAGCAGTCCGCGACTGGAAGCTAACTATGGCTACACCTTC.

The chain recombines TRBV2 with TRBJ1-1; TRBD1 might be the D (6 bases). The CDR3 consists of 13 residues. CDR1 SNHLY and CDR2 FYNNEI come from the germline V gene. Trimming left V 10 bases short and J 2 bases short, with 14 bases between. CDR3 nucleotides: TGTGCCATTGTCAGGGGCCCTAACACTGAAGCTTTCTTT. Its translation is CAIVRGPNTEAFF. The full variable domain, with the rest looked up from reference TRBV2 and TRBJ1-1, is EPEVTQTPSHQVTQMGQEVILRCVPISNHLYFYWYRQILGQKVEFLVSFYNNEISEKSEIFDDQFSVERPDGSNFTLKIRSTKLEDSAMYFCAIVRGPNTEAFFGQGTRLTVV.

The chain has TRBV6-5 and TRBJ1-2, with D perhaps matching TRBD1 (6 bases). Germline V gene data show CDR1 as MNHEY and CDR2 as SVGAGI. There are 15 residues in the CDR3. V was trimmed by 6 bases and J by 6 bases, leaving 20 bases between them. CDR3 in DNA: TGTGCCAGCAGGCGACAGGAGGGGGGGTCGGATGGCTACACCTTC. As protein: CASRRQEGGSDGYTF.